The clone carrying this T cell receptor beta chain was detected ten times or more. The source of the sample is a study of early T cells in non-severe SARS-CoV-2 infection. There are 19 residues in the CDR3. Germline V gives CDR1 SGHTA, CDR2 FQGNSA. With 1 base clipped from V and 3 bases from J, the junction kept 15 bases outside the gene matches. MiXCR, run by TCRdb on the 5' RACE reads, gives a single entry per CDR3 protein. The table records about 46,000 distinct CDR3 sequences, 5% to 5.5% of them present only once. The J gene is TRBJ2-3, the V gene TRBV7-2; 8 bases fit TRBD2. This TCR was recovered from an adult who was a healthcare worker with PCR-confirmed SARS-CoV-2 infection or an uninfected control (not recorded which). The starting material was whole blood, obtained at baseline. CDR3 loop: CASSLGVQVAGLGTDTQYF. CDR3 nucleotides: TGTGCCAGCAGCTTAGGAGTACAGGTAGCGGGGTTGGGGACAGATACGCAGTATTTT.